This entry lists 16 T cell receptor beta chains sequenced from one sample in a study of shared clonotypes between healthy human individuals. The method was immunoSEQ multiplex PCR; TCRdb's version includes in-frame clones alone and lacks a portion of them. Among about 1.4 million clones listed, roughly 97% were seen once. The sample taken for sequencing was naive CD4+ T cells sorted from blood. Subset denoted: CD45RA+ positively selected. These receptors all come from a man aged 30 to 39 in good health.

This rearrangement joins TRBV5-5 to TRBJ2-2, with D perhaps being TRBD1 or TRBD2 (5 bases each). The CDR3 spans 14 residues. V shed 5 bases and J shed 11 bases, with 19 bases lying between them. The germline V gene has CDR1 SGHKS and CDR2 YYEKEE (reference sequence). The DNA of the CDR3 is TGTGCCAGCAGTTGGGACCTATCCCGGTTCGAGCTGTTTTTT. It is translated as CASSWDLSRFELFF.

The rearrangement links TRBV7-2 to TRBJ2-1; 11 bases are a match to TRBD2. CDR3 size: 15 residues. The germline CDR1 and CDR2 sequences are SGHTA and FQGNSA. After removal of 5 bases from V and 5 bases from J, the junction contained 5 bases not matched to a gene. Here the CDR3 DNA reads TGTGCCAGCAGCCAGACTAGCGGGGACCACAATGAGCAGTTCTTC. This codes for CASSQTSGDHNEQFF.

The gene calls are TRBV28 and TRBJ1-2; 7 nucleotides line up with TRBD1. Germline V gene lookup returns CDR1 MDHEN and CDR2 SYDVKM. The CDR3 length is 17 residues. With V trimmed by 4 bases and J by 5 bases, 16 bases remained unmatched. CDR3 bases: TGTGCCAGCAGTTCCGGGACAGCGGCCGGTATTGGTTATGGCTACACCTTC. It is translated as CASSSGTAAGIGYGYTF.

The count of this clone is one. For the CDR3, the DNA is TGCGCCAGCAGCTTGGGGACAGCCCTCGGAGAGACCCAGTACTTC. Protein: CASSLGTALGETQYF. The chain joins TRBV5-1 to TRBJ2-5; TRBD1 is a possible D gene (6 bases). The germline V and J ends were trimmed by 0 bases and 4 bases, with 13 bases remaining between them. Germline CDR1 SGHRS, CDR2 YFSETQ. The CDR3 extends over 15 amino acids.

This chain joins TRBV29-1 and TRBJ2-7; TRBD2 aligns across 9 bases. With 8 bases clipped from V and 0 bases from J, the junction kept 14 bases outside the gene matches. This CDR3 contains 16 residues. Germline V lookup: CDR1 SQVTM, CDR2 ANQGSEA. Written as DNA, the CDR3 is TGCAGCTCCGTGGAGGCTAGCGGGGCGAACTCCTACGAGCAGTACTTC. Translating it yields CSSVEASGANSYEQYF.

The chain links TRBV10-1 to TRBJ2-1; D might be TRBD1 or TRBD2, each matching 5 bases. CDR3 length equals 15 residues. The V gene's germline CDR1 is WNHNN and CDR2 SYGVQD (reference sequence). Trimming stripped 6 bases from V and 2 bases from J, with 14 bases between. This CDR3 reads CASSHRDLPYNEQFF. The CDR3 DNA reads TGCGCCAGCAGCCACCGGGACCTTCCCTACAATGAGCAGTTCTTC.

The V and J genes are TRBV18 and TRBJ1-1, with 8 bases that match TRBD1. Germline V gene data show CDR1 as KGHSH and CDR2 as LQKENI. Germline trimming cut 8 bases from V and 8 bases from J; bases unmatched to any gene: 4. CDR3 length equals 11 residues. CDR3: CASDDRGEAFF. The CDR3, as DNA: TGTGCCAGCGACGACAGGGGAGAAGCTTTCTTT.

The rearrangement uses TRBV29-1 and TRBJ2-3; weak D call: TRBD2 (6 bases). There are 14 residues in the CDR3. With 7 bases removed from V and 5 bases from J, the gap between germline ends came to 19 bases. Germline-derived CDR1 and CDR2 are SQVTM and ANQGSEA. The CDR3 protein is CSGREQIGVDTQYF. DNA for the CDR3: TGCAGCGGACGGGAGCAGATAGGGGTAGATACGCAGTATTTT.

The rearrangement joins TRBV5-1 to TRBJ2-1; 7 bases line up with TRBD2. Germline values: CDR1 SGHRS, CDR2 YFSETQ. This CDR3 region has 15 residues. The ends lost 1 base at V and 8 bases at J; junction bases unmatched: 9. CDR3 region: CASSLTAGEGYEQFF. CDR3 coding DNA: TGCGCCAGCAGCTTGACTGCGGGAGAGGGCTATGAGCAGTTCTTC.

The V call is TRBV19, the J call TRBJ1-4, with D tentatively TRBD1 (5 bases). The CDR3 totals 15 residues. V lost 4 bases to trimming and J lost 8 bases, with 17 bases between them. CDR1 and CDR2 (germline): LNHDA, SQIVND (reference sequence). The CDR3 coding sequence is TGTGCCAGTAGTAGGGGGTTTTCACCGAACGAAAAACTGTTTTTT. Its translation: CASSRGFSPNEKLFF.

This clone was recorded once. The chain carries TRBV19 and TRBJ2-4; tentatively, D is TRBD2 (6 bases). Germline V gene data show CDR1 as LNHDA and CDR2 as SQIVND (reference sequence). The V end lost 7 bases, the J end lost 0 bases, and 16 bases lay between the germline ends. The CDR3 spans 16 residues. CDR3 bases: TGTGCCAGTATTGCGGGAACGGGGCTAGCCAAAAACATTCAGTACTTC. It specifies CASIAGTGLAKNIQYF. The full variable domain, completed using reference TRBV19 and TRBJ2-4, is DGGITQSPKYLFRKEGQNVTLSCEQNLNHDAMYWYRQDPGQGLRLIYYSQIVNDFQKGDIAEGYSVSREKKESFPLTVTSAQKNPTAFYLCASIAGTGLAKNIQYFGAGTRLSVL.

The chain employs TRBV28 and TRBJ1-2, with D uncertain. V was trimmed by 2 bases and J by 4 bases, leaving 14 bases between them. Germline V CDR1 and CDR2: MDHEN, SYDVKM. The CDR3 has 15 residues. The CDR3 spells CASSLKARPGYGYTF. DNA of the CDR3: TGTGCCAGCAGTTTAAAGGCCAGGCCGGGCTATGGCTACACCTTC.

J is TRBJ2-3 and V is TRBV18; D ambiguous. Germline values: CDR1 KGHSH, CDR2 LQKENI. Trimming cost V 10 bases and J 0 bases, with 5 bases left between them. CDR3 length: 11 residues. CDR3 sequence reads: CATQSTDTQYF. CDR3 sequence (DNA): TGTGCCACTCAGAGCACAGATACGCAGTATTTT.

The rearrangement links TRBV7-2 to TRBJ2-1; no definite D call. This CDR3 is built from 15 residues. Germline CDR1 is SGHTA and CDR2 is FQGNSA. Trimming removed 2 bases from V and 4 bases from J, with 12 bases in between. CDR3 amino acids: CASSLLRVTYNEQFF. The CDR3 bases are TGTGCCAGCAGCTTATTAAGGGTAACATACAATGAGCAGTTCTTC.

This clone was seen just once. The CDR3 DNA sequence: TGTGCCTGGAGTTGGCGGAGAGACAATGAGCAGTTCTTC. This codes for CAWSWRRDNEQFF. The chain combines TRBV30 with TRBJ2-1; D not resolved. The CDR3 length is 13 residues. V shed 2 bases and J shed 5 bases, with 10 bases lying between them. Germline lookup yields CDR1 GTSNPN and CDR2 SVGIG (reference sequence).

This chain uses TRBV28 with TRBJ2-7; D gene uncertain. Germline V lookup: CDR1 MDHEN, CDR2 SYDVKM. CDR3 length equals 14 residues. The V gene lost 0 bases and the J gene lost 1 base, with 7 bases spanning the gap. The chain's CDR3 is CASSLWYQSYEQYF. The CDR3 DNA follows: TGTGCCAGCAGTTTATGGTACCAATCCTACGAGCAGTACTTC.